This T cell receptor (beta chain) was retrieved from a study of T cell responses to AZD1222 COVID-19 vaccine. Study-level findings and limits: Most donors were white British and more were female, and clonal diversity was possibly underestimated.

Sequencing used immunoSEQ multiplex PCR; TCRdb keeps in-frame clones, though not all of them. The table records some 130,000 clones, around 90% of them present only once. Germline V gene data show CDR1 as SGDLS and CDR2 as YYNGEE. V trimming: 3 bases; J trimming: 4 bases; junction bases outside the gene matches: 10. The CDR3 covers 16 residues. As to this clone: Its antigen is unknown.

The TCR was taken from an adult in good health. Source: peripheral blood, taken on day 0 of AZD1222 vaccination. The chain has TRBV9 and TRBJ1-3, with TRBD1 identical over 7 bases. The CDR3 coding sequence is TGTGCCAGCAGCGCTACTACAGGGGTGAGGGGAAACACCATATATTTT. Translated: CASSATTGVRGNTIYF.